This T cell receptor (beta chain) was profiled in a study of blood T cell repertoires in COVID-19. For the study at large: The origin of the acute and convalescent COVID-19 samples was the United States, Italy and Spain.

There are 15 residues in the CDR3. V was pared by 4 bases and J by 7 bases, with 9 bases of the junction left unmatched. Germline CDR1 and CDR2: LGHDT and YNNKEL (reference sequence). Here immunoSEQ multiplex PCR was the method, and the copy in TCRdb shows in-frame clones only, minus some. The sample has around 100,000 clones, 90% to 95% seen once. The genes are TRBV3-1 (or the pseudogene TRBV3-2) and TRBJ1-2; 10 nucleotides align to TRBD1. Sequences were obtained from peripheral blood. The clonotype comes from a man aged 50-59 years with acute or convalescent COVID-19. The CDR3: CASSLWDRGRGGYTF. For the CDR3, the DNA is TGTGCCAGCAGCCTCTGGGACAGGGGAAGGGGTGGCTACACCTTC.